The entry below describes one T cell receptor (beta chain). The data are from a study of OX40 agonist ivuxolimab in advanced cancers. Overall study context: Ivuxolimab, an agonist antibody against OX40 (CD134), was given to patients. The study gave patients intravenous ivuxolimab at 0.01 to 10 mg/kg every 2 weeks.

Germline CDR1 is LNHDA and CDR2 is SQIVND (reference sequence). The CDR3 spans 14 residues. V lost 6 bases and J lost 4, with 15 bases in between. TCRdb's copy holds only in-frame clones and misses some; the assay was immunoSEQ multiplex PCR. This sample yields about 16,000 clones, of which around 90% are seen a single time; 29% belongs to the top ten. The starting material was CD4+ or CD8+ T cells sorted from blood, obtained in a trial of the OX40 agonist ivuxolimab. The chain combines TRBV19 with TRBJ1-2, with a tentative D call TRBD1 (5 bases). This sequence originates from an adult with an advanced solid tumor such as melanoma, head and neck, liver or kidney cancer. The DNA of the CDR3 is TGTGCCAGTAGAGGGGTTAATAATGCCTATGGCTACACCTTC. Translation: CASRGVNNAYGYTF.